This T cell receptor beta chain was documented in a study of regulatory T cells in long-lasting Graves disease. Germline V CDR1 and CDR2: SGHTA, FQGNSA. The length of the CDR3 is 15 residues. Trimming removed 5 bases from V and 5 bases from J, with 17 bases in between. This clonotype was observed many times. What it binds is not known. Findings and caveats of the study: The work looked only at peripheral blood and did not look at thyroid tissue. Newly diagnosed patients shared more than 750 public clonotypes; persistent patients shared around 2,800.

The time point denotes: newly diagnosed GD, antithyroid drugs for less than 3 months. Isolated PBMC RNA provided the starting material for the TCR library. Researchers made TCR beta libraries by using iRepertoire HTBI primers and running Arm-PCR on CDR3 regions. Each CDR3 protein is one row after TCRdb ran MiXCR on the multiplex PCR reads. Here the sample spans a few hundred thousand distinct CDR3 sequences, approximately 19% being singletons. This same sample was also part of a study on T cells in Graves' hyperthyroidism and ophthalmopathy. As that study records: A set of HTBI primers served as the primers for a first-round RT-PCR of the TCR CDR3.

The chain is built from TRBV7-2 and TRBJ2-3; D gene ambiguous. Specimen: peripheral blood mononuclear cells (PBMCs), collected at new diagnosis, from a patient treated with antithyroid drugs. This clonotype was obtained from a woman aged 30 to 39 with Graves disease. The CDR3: CASSPKALSGDTQYF. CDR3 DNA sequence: TGTGCCAGCAGCCCGAAAGCGCTATCAGGAGATACGCAGTATTTT.